The 29 T cell receptor beta chains in this list originate from one sample, sequenced in a study of shared clonotypes between healthy human individuals. Measured with immunoSEQ multiplex PCR; TCRdb has only the in-frame clones, and not every one. Here the sample spans about 2.4 million clones, approximately 92% being singletons. Sequencing was carried out using naive CD4+ T cells sorted from blood. Subset of the sample: CD45RA+ positively selected. The receptors shown here come from a man aged 18 to 30 in good health.

The gene calls are TRBV11-3 and TRBJ2-1, with TRBD2 matching over 10 bases. Per the germline V gene, CDR1 is SGHNT and CDR2 is YENEEA. Trimming at V came to 1 base and at J to 10 bases, leaving 10 bases not matched to a gene. The CDR3 sequence is 16 residues long. CDR3 DNA sequence: TGTGCCAGCAGCTTAGGGGGCGGCCTAGCGGGAGTGGAGCAGTTCTTC. Protein sequence: CASSLGGGLAGVEQFF.

The chain combines TRBV19 with TRBJ2-1, with D maybe TRBD1 (8 bases). The CDR3 totals 16 residues. Trimming pared 8 bases from V and 6 bases from J, leaving 23 bases between. Germline assignment: CDR1 LNHDA and CDR2 SQIVND (reference sequence). The CDR3 sequence: CASHGQGGAGSNEQFF. In DNA, the CDR3 is TGTGCCAGTCACGGACAGGGAGGGGCGGGCAGCAATGAGCAGTTCTTC.

This chain connects TRBV5-1 to TRBJ1-6; a possible D gene is TRBD1 (5 bases). CDR1 SGHRS and CDR2 YFSETQ come from the germline V gene. This CDR3 has 15 amino acids. V lost 3 bases, J lost 6 bases, and 13 bases lay in between. The CDR3: CASSSTGAVNSPLHF. CDR3 sequence (DNA): TGCGCCAGCAGCTCAACCGGGGCCGTTAATTCACCCCTCCACTTT.

Only one count was recorded for this clone. The rearrangement uses TRBV6-5 and TRBJ2-3, with D tentatively TRBD2 (7 bases). Germline CDR1 reads MNHEY; CDR2 reads SVGAGI. The germline V and J ends were trimmed by 6 bases and 2 bases, with 12 bases remaining between them. The CDR3 has 14 residues. The CDR3 spells CASRGGAPTDTQYF. As DNA, the CDR3 is TGTGCCAGCAGGGGGGGGGCTCCCACAGATACGCAGTATTTT.

As for this clone: At one boundary the junction diverges from the germline segment, which might be a read error. The chain combines TRBV30 with TRBJ1-2, with D perhaps TRBD1 (5 bases). CDR1 GTSNPN and CDR2 SVGIG come from the germline V gene (reference sequence). This CDR3 contains 13 residues. The CDR3 bases are TGTGTCTGGAGTGCACAGGCGTCCTATGGCTACACCTTC. The encoded protein is CVWSAQASYGYTF.

In regard to this clone: The same CDR3 can be traced to other DNA sequences in this sample. This chain connects TRBV5-1 to TRBJ1-6; D call uncertain. Germline V CDR1 and CDR2: SGHRS, YFSETQ. The CDR3 is made up of 14 amino acids. Trimming cost V 0 bases and J 5 bases, with 6 bases left between them. CDR3 in DNA: TGCGCCAGCAGCTTGGTCGGGGATAATTCACCCCTCCACTTT. Amino acids: CASSLVGDNSPLHF.

To note about this clone: Other DNA sequences from this sample encode an identical CDR3 as well. CDR3 in amino acids: CASSISSGNQPQHF. The DNA for the CDR3 is TGCGCCAGCAGCATATCGTCCGGAAATCAGCCCCAGCATTTT. The chain joins TRBV5-1 to TRBJ1-5, with D uncertain. This CDR3 is 14 amino acids long. The V gene lost 4 bases and the J gene lost 4 bases, with 12 bases spanning the gap. Germline V gives CDR1 SGHRS, CDR2 YFSETQ.

The chain is built from TRBV6-1 and TRBJ1-1, with 9 bases matching TRBD1. Germline-derived CDR1 and CDR2 are MNHNS and SASEGT. J gave up 6 bases and V 6 bases, and 8 bases lay outside the gene matches. There are 14 residues in the CDR3. This CDR3 is CASRGTGTRAEAFF. The CDR3 DNA sequence: TGTGCCAGCAGAGGGACAGGGACGAGGGCTGAAGCTTTCTTT.

The gene calls are TRBV5-1 and TRBJ2-4, with D perhaps matching TRBD1 or TRBD2 (6 bases each). This CDR3 is built from 15 residues. Trimming took off 5 bases at V and 5 bases at J, with 17 bases between the two ends. Germline-derived CDR1 and CDR2 are SGHRS and YFSETQ. DNA for the CDR3: TGCGCCAGCAGATGGGGGCCGGGGGATCAAAACATTCAGTACTTC. It translates to CASRWGPGDQNIQYF.

The rearrangement uses TRBV29-1 and TRBJ1-1; D is unresolved. Germline V gene lookup returns CDR1 SQVTM and CDR2 ANQGSEA. The CDR3 is 12 amino acids. The V and J ends lost 6 bases and 2 bases respectively, with 10 bases between them. The CDR3 region is CSVRSSNTEAFF. The CDR3 nucleotides read TGCAGCGTACGTTCGTCTAACACTGAAGCTTTCTTT.

Notes on this clone: Different DNA sequences within this sample yield the same CDR3. The chain links TRBV7-9 to TRBJ2-1; 9 positions match TRBD1. Unmatched junction bases numbered 2, after V lost 2 bases and J lost 3 bases. This CDR3 is built from 15 residues. Looked up from germline, CDR1 is SEHNR and CDR2 is FQNEAQ (reference sequence). DNA for the CDR3: TGTGCCAGCAGCTTATGGGACAGGGACTACAATGAGCAGTTCTTC. This codes for CASSLWDRDYNEQFF.

This chain connects TRBV6-5 to TRBJ2-6, with D hard to call. Germline CDR1 MNHEY, CDR2 SVGAGI. V was pared by 0 bases and J by 1 base, with 7 bases between. This CDR3 has 16 residues. The CDR3 DNA is TGTGCCAGCAGTTACTCGATGGCTTCTGGGGCCAACGTCCTGACTTTC. Translation gives CASSYSMASGANVLTF.

The CDR3 here is CASSLQGLPTDTQYF. DNA of the CDR3: TGTGCCAGTAGCCTACAGGGTCTCCCCACAGATACGCAGTATTTT. The chain joins TRBV19 to TRBJ2-3; a possible D gene is TRBD1 (6 bases). There are 15 residues in the CDR3. Germline values: CDR1 LNHDA, CDR2 SQIVND (reference sequence). Trimming removed 6 bases from V and 2 bases from J, with 15 bases in between.

The chain joins TRBV19 to TRBJ2-6; a possible D gene is TRBD1 (6 bases). CDR1 and CDR2 from the germline V gene are LNHDA and SQIVND (reference sequence). The CDR3 extends over 12 amino acids. The germline V and J ends were trimmed by 5 bases and 15 bases, with 14 bases remaining between them. The DNA of the CDR3 is TGTGCCAGTAGTCCCTCAGGGGACGCCCTGACTTTC. It specifies CASSPSGDALTF.

The rearrangement joins TRBV30 to TRBJ2-3, with 9 bases matching TRBD2. The CDR3 length is 15 residues. The V and J ends lost 1 base and 4 bases, in that order; junction bases with no gene match: 6. CDR1 is GTSNPN and CDR2 is SVGIG in the germline V gene (reference sequence). The CDR3 bases are TGTGCCTGGAGTGGTAGCGGGAGAAGTTCAGATACGCAGTATTTT. It translates to CAWSGSGRSSDTQYF.

The V call is TRBV7-2, the J call TRBJ2-7, with TRBD2 matching 9 bases. This CDR3 has 14 residues. The germline V gene has CDR1 SGHTA and CDR2 FQGNSA. V lost 4 bases, J lost 3 bases, and 4 bases stayed unmatched. The CDR3 nucleotides read TGTGCCAGCAGCTCCGGGACTAGCAGCTACGAGCAGTACTTC. Its protein is CASSSGTSSYEQYF.

V is TRBV5-1 and J is TRBJ2-7; D uncertain. Deletions cut 4 bases from V and 0 bases from J, with 14 bases between. The CDR3 sequence is 15 residues long. The germline gives CDR1 SGHRS, CDR2 YFSETQ. CDR3 residues: CASSRDGSSSYEQYF. CDR3 bases: TGCGCCAGCAGCCGCGACGGGTCGAGCTCCTACGAGCAGTACTTC.

This chain connects TRBV5-1 to TRBJ1-1; 9 bases agree with TRBD1. Germline V gives CDR1 SGHRS, CDR2 YFSETQ. The CDR3 runs to 14 residues. J lost 6 bases, V lost 3 bases, and 6 bases had no gene match. In nucleotides, the CDR3 is TGCGCCAGCAGCTCGACCAACAGGGGGCCTGAAGCTTTCTTT. Translated: CASSSTNRGPEAFF.

The chain uses TRBV9 and TRBJ1-3; no clear D gene. The CDR3 runs 15 residues. Germline assignment: CDR1 SGDLS and CDR2 YYNGEE. The V end lost 4 bases, the J end lost 2 bases, and 13 bases lay between the germline ends. In DNA, the CDR3 is TGTGCCAGCAGCACGAGTACCGGAGCTGGAAACACCATATATTTT. Translated, it gives CASSTSTGAGNTIYF.

This chain joins TRBV27 and TRBJ2-1; D remains ambiguous. Trimming removed 6 bases at V and 7 bases at J, with 10 bases between. From germline, CDR1 is MNHEY and CDR2 SMNVEV (reference sequence). This CDR3 has 12 residues. In nucleotides, the CDR3 is TGTGCCAGCAGCAATCAGTGGAATGAGCAGTTCTTC. As protein: CASSNQWNEQFF.

The chain carries TRBV2 and TRBJ2-7; TRBD2 aligns across 13 bases. This CDR3 is 13 amino acids long. Germline V gene lookup returns CDR1 SNHLY and CDR2 FYNNEI. The V gene end was trimmed by 7 bases and the J gene end by 6 bases; junction bases not matched to a gene: 3. DNA for the CDR3: TGTGCCAGCACCGGACTAGCGGGAGTCGAGCAGTACTTC. It yields the protein CASTGLAGVEQYF.

The V gene is TRBV27, the J gene TRBJ2-7; 11 bases match TRBD2. In germline, CDR1 is MNHEY, CDR2 SMNVEV (reference sequence). The junction had 6 bases not matched to a gene; V was cut back by 4 bases and J by 4 bases. The CDR3 is 15 residues long. CDR3 sequence (DNA): TGTGCCAGCAGTTCGCCGACTAGCGGGGTTTACGAGCAGTACTTC. Amino acids: CASSSPTSGVYEQYF.

This clone has more than one count but fewer than ten. The gene calls are TRBV30 and TRBJ2-5, with TRBD1 matching 8 bases. Unmatched junction bases numbered 0, after V lost 5 bases and J lost 1 base. The CDR3 has 12 amino acids. Germline lookup yields CDR1 GTSNPN and CDR2 SVGIG (reference sequence). The CDR3 is CAWGQGQETQYF. DNA of the CDR3: TGTGCCTGGGGACAGGGCCAAGAGACCCAGTACTTC.

V usage is TRBV27 and J usage is TRBJ1-5; D not resolved. Germline CDR1 reads MNHEY; CDR2 reads SMNVEV (reference sequence). The CDR3 runs to 15 residues. V was pared by 7 bases and J by 0 bases, with 13 bases between. CDR3 in amino acids: CASTYTANSNQPQHF. The CDR3 DNA reads as TGTGCCAGCACCTATACAGCGAATAGCAATCAGCCCCAGCATTTT.

The chain couples TRBV5-1 to TRBJ1-1; 10 positions match TRBD1. The length of the CDR3 is 14 residues. Germline values: CDR1 SGHRS, CDR2 YFSETQ. J gave up 10 bases and V 4 bases, and 10 bases lay outside the gene matches. This chain's CDR3 is CASSPLGDRGVAFF. The CDR3 bases are TGCGCCAGCAGCCCGTTGGGGGACAGGGGAGTAGCTTTCTTT.

This chain joins TRBV6-5 and TRBJ1-4; maybe TRBD1 (6 bases). Per the germline V gene, CDR1 is MNHEY and CDR2 is SVGAGI. The CDR3 has 15 residues. The V end lost 5 bases, the J end lost 7 bases, and 17 bases lay between the germline ends. The CDR3 DNA reads TGTGCCAGCAGTCCACGGCCGGGGGGCTCTGAAAAACTGTTTTTT. Protein: CASSPRPGGSEKLFF.

The chain couples TRBV28 to TRBJ2-6, with TRBD1 matching 7 bases. The junction had 10 bases not matched to a gene; V was cut back by 5 bases and J by 0 bases. There are 18 residues in the CDR3. Germline V gene data show CDR1 as MDHEN and CDR2 as SYDVKM. Written as DNA, the CDR3 is TGTGCCAGCAGTCCCCAGACAGGGCCCATCTCTGGGGCCAACGTCCTGACTTTC. Protein: CASSPQTGPISGANVLTF.

The chain joins TRBV6-4 to TRBJ2-5; tentatively, D is TRBD2 (5 bases). V was pared by 8 bases and J by 4 bases, with 29 bases between. The CDR3 length is 18 residues. The germline V gene encodes CDR1 MRHNA and CDR2 SNTAGT. The CDR3 DNA is TGTGCCAGCCCCTCTCAGCGGCCACTAACCGGCATAGTAGAGACCCAGTACTTC. This translates into CASPSQRPLTGIVETQYF.

The table lists this clone with a count of one. V is TRBV9 and J is TRBJ1-6; D is possibly TRBD1 (5 bases). Germline CDR1 SGDLS, CDR2 YYNGEE. The CDR3 is 16 amino acids. Trimming cost V 4 bases and J 6 bases, with 17 bases left between them. The CDR3 is CASSPMGDSTNSPLHF. DNA of the CDR3: TGTGCCAGCAGCCCCATGGGAGACAGCACTAATTCACCCCTCCACTTT.